These 27 T cell receptor beta chains were all obtained from the same sample, sequenced in a study of blood T cell repertoires in COVID-19 (dated by TCRdb to about 2020). Receptors were amplified or captured by the immunoSEQ multiplex PCR assay. TCRdb took this table from immuneACCESS and kept in-frame rearrangements with V and J called. Such tables lack part of the clones; where checked against another copy, unresolved V genes explain under half of the gap, and the rest is unexplained. This sample holds about 220,000 clones; roughly 87% were observed only once. The ten top clones hold around 2.6% of the sample. The sample was PBMCs or T cells enriched from blood (not recorded which). The receptors were sampled from a woman aged 30 to 39 with acute COVID-19.

V is TRBV5-1 and J is TRBJ2-5; D may be TRBD2 (5 bases). The V end was cut by 2 bases, the J end by 4 bases, with 18 bases between. The V gene's germline CDR1 is SGHRS and CDR2 YFSETQ. The CDR3 is 16 amino acids. The CDR3 bases are TGCGCCAGCAGCTTAAAAAACACCGGGATCCCAGAGACCCAGTACTTC. Protein: CASSLKNTGIPETQYF.

The chain links TRBV18 to TRBJ1-5, with TRBD1 as a possible D gene (5 bases). The V end was cut by 0 bases, the J end by 3 bases, with 9 bases between. CDR1 KGHSH and CDR2 LQKENI come from the germline V gene. The CDR3 runs 15 residues. The CDR3 here is CASSPPGGVNQPQHF. For the CDR3, the DNA is TGTGCCAGCTCACCACCGGGAGGGGTCAATCAGCCCCAGCATTTT. The full variable domain, completed using reference TRBV18 and TRBJ1-5, is NAGVMQNPRHLVRRRGQEARLRCSPMKGHSHVYWYRQLPEEGLKFMVYLQKENIIDESGMPKERFSAEFPKEGPSILRIQQVVRGDSAAYFCASSPPGGVNQPQHFGDGTRLSIL.

The CDR3 nucleotides are TGTGCTAGTGGTTTGGTTCTGCAGGGGTCAGCTGAAGCTTTCTTT. Amino acids: CASGLVLQGSAEAFF. The chain links TRBV12-5 to TRBJ1-1, with a possible D match to TRBD1 (6 bases). Germline loops: CDR1 LGHNT, CDR2 FRNRAP. Trimming pared 0 bases from V and 6 bases from J, leaving 14 bases between. This CDR3 region has 15 residues.

The chain carries TRBV6-5 and TRBJ1-1, with D hard to call. V lost 5 bases, J lost 3 bases, and 10 bases lay in between. The CDR3 is 13 residues long. The germline gives CDR1 MNHEY, CDR2 SVGAGI. The CDR3 spells CASSPLRDTEAFF. The CDR3 nucleotides read TGTGCCAGCAGTCCCCTGCGGGACACTGAAGCTTTCTTT.

The CDR3 DNA reads as TGCGCCAGCAGCTTATCCGGGACAGGAAATTCACCCCTCCACTTT. Its translation: CASSLSGTGNSPLHF. The chain combines TRBV5-1 with TRBJ1-6; TRBD1 agrees at 8 bases. Trimming took 2 bases from V and 7 from J; bases not matched to a gene: 5. This CDR3 comprises 15 residues. Germline V CDR1 and CDR2: SGHRS, YFSETQ. The variable domain in full, completed from reference TRBV5-1 and TRBJ1-6, reads KAGVTQTPRYLIKTRGQQVTLSCSPISGHRSVSWYQQTPGQGLQFLFEYFSETQRNKGNFPGRFSGRQFSNSRSEMNVSTLELGDSALYLCASSLSGTGNSPLHFGNGTRLTVT.

This chain uses TRBV5-6 with TRBJ2-1; 14 bases are shared with TRBD2. Germline CDR1 and CDR2: SGHDT and YYEEEE. V was clipped by 4 bases and J by 10 bases; unmatched bases: 7. The CDR3 loop spans 15 amino acids. The CDR3 coding sequence is TGTGCCAGCAGCCCGGGACTAGCGGGGGCGGAGGAGCAGTTCTTC. Its translation is CASSPGLAGAEEQFF.

This clone has a single count. This chain connects TRBV19 to TRBJ2-3; D might be TRBD2 (5 bases). V was cut by 3 bases and J by 0 bases, with 13 bases left in between. Looked up from germline, CDR1 is LNHDA and CDR2 is SQIVND (reference sequence). The CDR3 consists of 16 residues. CDR3: CASSMGDRASTDTQYF. DNA for the CDR3: TGTGCCAGTAGTATGGGAGACCGTGCTAGCACAGATACGCAGTATTTT.

The chain is built from TRBV9 and TRBJ2-5; 7 nucleotides align to TRBD1. CDR1 and CDR2 from the germline V gene are SGDLS and YYNGEE. V lost 5 bases and J lost 5; bases outside the gene matches: 9. This CDR3 region has 14 residues. In nucleotides, the CDR3 is TGTGCCAGCAGTCCCCCAGGGGGATACGAGACCCAGTACTTC. Its translation: CASSPPGGYETQYF.

The chain links TRBV3-1 (or the pseudogene TRBV3-2) to TRBJ1-1; D unclear. The V gene lost 0 bases and the J gene lost 0 bases, with 5 bases spanning the gap. The CDR3 covers 14 residues. Germline values: CDR1 LGHDT, CDR2 YNNKEL (reference sequence). CDR3 residues: CASSQDRMNTEAFF. In DNA, the CDR3 is TGTGCCAGCAGCCAAGACAGGATGAACACTGAAGCTTTCTTT.

The chain employs TRBV19 and TRBJ1-1; D gene ambiguous. The CDR3 totals 12 residues. Trimming removed 3 bases at V and 6 bases at J, with 8 bases between. The germline gives CDR1 LNHDA, CDR2 SQIVND (reference sequence). Written as DNA, the CDR3 is TGTGCCAGTAGTATCGGAGGACCTGAAGCTTTCTTT. Encoded protein: CASSIGGPEAFF.

The genes are TRBV7-2 and TRBJ1-3; no clear D. Trimming pared 5 bases from V and 0 bases from J, leaving 14 bases between. This CDR3 is 16 amino acids long. The germline gives CDR1 SGHTA, CDR2 FQGNSA. The CDR3 region is CASSPTTYLSGNTIYF. CDR3 nucleotides: TGTGCCAGCAGCCCAACGACATACCTCTCTGGAAACACCATATATTTT.

Ten or more counts support this clone. This chain connects TRBV5-1 to TRBJ1-6; 9 nucleotides match TRBD1. This CDR3 is built from 15 residues. Trimming at V came to 2 bases and at J to 7 bases, leaving 4 bases not matched to a gene. The V gene's germline CDR1 is SGHRS and CDR2 YFSETQ. This CDR3 is CASSFGDRENSPLHF. DNA for the CDR3: TGCGCCAGCAGCTTTGGGGACAGGGAAAATTCACCCCTCCACTTT.

The chain has TRBV5-1 and TRBJ1-1, with TRBD1 matching 8 bases. J was trimmed by 5 bases and V by 4 bases; bases with no gene match: 10. CDR3 length: 15 residues. Germline CDR1 is SGHRS and CDR2 is YFSETQ. CDR3 nucleotide sequence: TGCGCCAGCAGCGACACAGGGGGGAGGCAGACTGAAGCTTTCTTT. Translating gives CASSDTGGRQTEAFF.

The rearrangement uses TRBV3-1 (or the pseudogene TRBV3-2) and TRBJ1-2, with D hard to call. The CDR3 is made up of 15 amino acids. Germline loops: CDR1 LGHDT, CDR2 YNNKEL (reference sequence). Trimming took 1 base from V and 6 from J, leaving 15 bases between them. The CDR3 DNA reads TGTGCCAGCAGCCAAGGGGCGAGGGTTTGGCATGGCTACACCTTC. It encodes CASSQGARVWHGYTF.

This clone has just a few counts. The chain recombines TRBV3-1 (or the pseudogene TRBV3-2) with TRBJ1-6; the D gene is possibly TRBD1 (6 bases). CDR1 and CDR2 from the germline V gene are LGHDT and YNNKEL (reference sequence). This CDR3 region has 14 residues. V was pared by 0 bases and J by 10 bases, with 10 bases between. The CDR3 DNA follows: TGTGCCAGCAGCCAAGACAGGGGTGGATCACCCCTCCACTTT. Translating gives CASSQDRGGSPLHF.

This chain uses TRBV4-1 with TRBJ2-7, with 7 bases matching TRBD1. J gave up 3 bases and V 5 bases, and 4 bases lay outside the gene matches. CDR1 and CDR2 (germline): MGHRA, YSYEKL. The CDR3 runs to 13 residues. The CDR3 loop is CASSLGQNYEQYF. CDR3 nucleotide sequence: TGCGCCAGCAGCTTGGGACAGAACTACGAGCAGTACTTC.

V gene TRBV11-3 combines with J gene TRBJ1-1; D gene ambiguous. Germline V lookup: CDR1 SGHNT, CDR2 YENEEA. CDR3 length: 13 residues. Trimming removed 3 bases from V and 1 base from J, with 6 bases in between. This CDR3 is CASSFGGNTEAFF. CDR3 sequence (DNA): TGTGCCAGCAGCTTTGGAGGGAACACTGAAGCTTTCTTT.

The chain recombines TRBV21-1 with TRBJ2-5; the table's D gene call, TRBD1, was not cross checked with the DNA. TRBV21-1 is annotated as a pseudogene. CDR3 length: 13 amino acids. The CDR3 loop is CASVGNREETQYF. Written as DNA, the CDR3 is TGTGCCAGCGTCGGGAACAGGGAGGAGACCCAGTACTTC.

This clone was detected only once. The chain carries TRBV27 and TRBJ1-1; no clear D gene. V lost 3 bases and J lost 4, with 12 bases in between. Germline V CDR1 and CDR2: MNHEY, SMNVEV (reference sequence). The CDR3 covers 14 residues. CDR3 nucleotides: TGTGCCAGCAGTTTCGGCGGGTGGATCACTGAAGCTTTCTTT. This codes for CASSFGGWITEAFF.

This chain connects TRBV10-1 to TRBJ1-1; D is possibly TRBD1 (5 bases). The V end was cut by 7 bases, the J end by 0 bases, with 9 bases between. Per the germline V gene, CDR1 is WNHNN and CDR2 is SYGVQD (reference sequence). The CDR3 spans 13 residues. CDR3 in amino acids: CASKGAMNTEAFF. CDR3 in DNA: TGCGCCAGCAAAGGGGCAATGAACACTGAAGCTTTCTTT.

The rearrangement joins TRBV5-4 to TRBJ2-2, with 8 bases matching TRBD2. The CDR3 is made up of 16 amino acids. Germline assignment: CDR1 SGHNT and CDR2 YYREEE (reference sequence). V trimming: 5 bases; J trimming: 3 bases; junction bases outside the gene matches: 9. The CDR3 DNA is TGTGCCAGCAGGGCGGGCGGGGGGCCCCACACCGGGGAGCTGTTTTTT. Its translation: CASRAGGGPHTGELFF.

V and J are TRBV3-1 (or the pseudogene TRBV3-2) and TRBJ2-3; a weak D match, TRBD2 (7 bases). This CDR3 is built from 13 residues. CDR1 is LGHDT, CDR2 YNNKEL, per germline (reference sequence). The V end was cut by 5 bases, the J end by 5 bases, with 11 bases between. The CDR3 spells CASSRGGRDTQYF. The CDR3 bases are TGTGCCAGCAGCAGGGGGGGCAGAGATACGCAGTATTTT.

The V and J genes are TRBV5-1 and TRBJ2-2; 7 positions agree with TRBD2. CDR1 is SGHRS, CDR2 YFSETQ, per germline. V trimming: 6 bases; J trimming: 2 bases; junction bases outside the gene matches: 13. This CDR3 spans 17 amino acids. The CDR3 loop reads CASTILSGDQNTGELFF. The CDR3 nucleotides are TGCGCCAGCACCATCCTCAGCGGGGACCAAAACACCGGGGAGCTGTTTTTT.

The rearrangement joins TRBV10-3 to TRBJ2-1; 9 nucleotides agree with TRBD1. Per the germline V gene, CDR1 is ENHRY and CDR2 is SYGVKD. Trimming at V came to 0 bases and at J to 9 bases, leaving 9 bases not matched to a gene. This CDR3 spans 16 amino acids. CDR3 nucleotide sequence: TGTGCCATCAGTGAGTCGATGGGTCAGGGACAGGGTGAGCAGTTCTTC. Translated, it gives CAISESMGQGQGEQFF.

The sample holds a few counts of this clone. The rearrangement links TRBV7-9 to TRBJ2-7; D might be TRBD2 (5 bases). Germline values: CDR1 SEHNR, CDR2 FQNEAQ (reference sequence). V was clipped by 0 bases and J by 5 bases, with 11 bases between them. The CDR3 sequence is 14 residues long. The CDR3 is CASSLATREDEQYF. The DNA for the CDR3 is TGTGCCAGCAGCTTAGCAACGAGGGAAGACGAGCAGTACTTC.

This clone was counted between two and nine times. DNA for the CDR3: TGTGCCTGGGCGCCGGGTCTTAGCGGGGGGGCTGAGACCCAGTACTTC. Translating it yields CAWAPGLSGGAETQYF. This chain links TRBV30 with TRBJ2-5; 11 bases are a match to TRBD2. V was clipped by 5 bases and J by 5 bases; unmatched bases: 13. CDR3 length: 16 amino acids. Looked up from germline, CDR1 is GTSNPN and CDR2 is SVGIG (reference sequence).

This chain joins TRBV5-1 and TRBJ1-2; 7 bases are shared with TRBD1. With 4 bases clipped from V and 0 bases from J, the junction kept 3 bases outside the gene matches. Germline CDR1 and CDR2: SGHRS and YFSETQ. The CDR3 totals 14 residues. DNA of the CDR3: TGCGCCAGCAGCATAGACAGGGCTAACTATGGCTACACCTTC. Translated, it gives CASSIDRANYGYTF.